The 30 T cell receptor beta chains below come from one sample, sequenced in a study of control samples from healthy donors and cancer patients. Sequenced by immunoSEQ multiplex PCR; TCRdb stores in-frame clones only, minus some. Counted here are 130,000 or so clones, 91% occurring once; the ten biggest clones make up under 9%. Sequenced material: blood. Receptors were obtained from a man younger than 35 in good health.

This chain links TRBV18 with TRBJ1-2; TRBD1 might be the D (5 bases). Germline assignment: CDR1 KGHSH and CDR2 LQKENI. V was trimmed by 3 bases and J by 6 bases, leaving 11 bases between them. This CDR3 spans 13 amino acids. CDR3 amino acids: CASSPQEGNGYTF. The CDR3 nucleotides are TGTGCCAGCTCACCGCAGGAGGGGAATGGCTACACCTTC.

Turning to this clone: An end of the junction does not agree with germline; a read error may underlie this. The CDR3 here is CASSPGQTIYF. CDR3 in DNA: TGTGCCAGCAGTCCGGGACAAACTATCTATTTC. The chain employs TRBV6-6 and TRBJ1-2; D is perhaps TRBD1 (6 bases). CDR1 and CDR2 from the germline V gene are MNHNY and SVGAGI (reference sequence). This CDR3 region has 11 residues.

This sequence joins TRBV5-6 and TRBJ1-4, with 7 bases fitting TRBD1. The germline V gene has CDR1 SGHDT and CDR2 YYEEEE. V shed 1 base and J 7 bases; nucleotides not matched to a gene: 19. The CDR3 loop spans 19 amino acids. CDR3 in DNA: TGTGCCAGCAGCTTGTTCGGGCACGGACTACAGGGGAAAGTTGAAAAACTGTTTTTT. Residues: CASSLFGHGLQGKVEKLFF.

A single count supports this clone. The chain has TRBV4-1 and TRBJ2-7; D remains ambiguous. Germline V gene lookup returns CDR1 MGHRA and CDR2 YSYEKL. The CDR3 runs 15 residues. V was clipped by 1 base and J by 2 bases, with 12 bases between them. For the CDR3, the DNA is TGCGCCAGCAGCCAAGTTCTCCGGAAAGCCTACGAGCAGTACTTC. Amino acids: CASSQVLRKAYEQYF.

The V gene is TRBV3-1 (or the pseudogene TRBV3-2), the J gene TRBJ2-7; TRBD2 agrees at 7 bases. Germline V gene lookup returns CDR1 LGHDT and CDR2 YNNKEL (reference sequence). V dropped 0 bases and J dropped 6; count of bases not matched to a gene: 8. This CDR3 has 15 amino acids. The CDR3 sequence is CASSQDSRTSGEQYF. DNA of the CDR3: TGTGCCAGCAGCCAAGATTCCCGGACTAGTGGCGAGCAGTACTTC.

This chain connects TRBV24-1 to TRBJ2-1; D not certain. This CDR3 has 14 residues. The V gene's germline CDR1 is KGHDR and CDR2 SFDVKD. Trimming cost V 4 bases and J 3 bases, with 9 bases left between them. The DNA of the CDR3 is TGTGCCACCAGTGAGTCTGGCCGCTACAATGAGCAGTTCTTC. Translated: CATSESGRYNEQFF.

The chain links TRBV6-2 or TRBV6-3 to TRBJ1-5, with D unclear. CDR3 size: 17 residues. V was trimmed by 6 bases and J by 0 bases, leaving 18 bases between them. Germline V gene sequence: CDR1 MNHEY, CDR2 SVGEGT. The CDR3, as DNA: TGTGCCAGCAGCCCCGTCGGAGGACCTAGTAGCAATCAGCCCCAGCATTTT. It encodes CASSPVGGPSSNQPQHF.

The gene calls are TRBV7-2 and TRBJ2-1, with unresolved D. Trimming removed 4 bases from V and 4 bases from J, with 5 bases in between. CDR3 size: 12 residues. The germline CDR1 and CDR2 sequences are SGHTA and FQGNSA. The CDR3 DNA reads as TGTGCCAGCAGCTCTATGTACAATGAGCAGTTCTTC. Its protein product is CASSSMYNEQFF.

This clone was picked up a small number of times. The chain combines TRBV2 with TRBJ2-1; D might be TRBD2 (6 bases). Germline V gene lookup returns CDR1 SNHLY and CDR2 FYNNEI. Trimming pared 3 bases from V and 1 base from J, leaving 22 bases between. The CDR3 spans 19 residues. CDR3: CASSEQGPPTGGSYNEQFF. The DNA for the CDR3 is TGTGCCAGCAGTGAGCAGGGCCCCCCGACCGGAGGGTCCTACAATGAGCAGTTCTTC.

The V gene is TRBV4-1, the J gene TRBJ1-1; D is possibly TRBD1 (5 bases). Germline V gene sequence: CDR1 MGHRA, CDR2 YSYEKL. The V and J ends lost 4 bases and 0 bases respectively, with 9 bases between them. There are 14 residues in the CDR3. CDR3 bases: TGCGCCAGCAGCCCAGGGTTACTGAACACTGAAGCTTTCTTT. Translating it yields CASSPGLLNTEAFF.

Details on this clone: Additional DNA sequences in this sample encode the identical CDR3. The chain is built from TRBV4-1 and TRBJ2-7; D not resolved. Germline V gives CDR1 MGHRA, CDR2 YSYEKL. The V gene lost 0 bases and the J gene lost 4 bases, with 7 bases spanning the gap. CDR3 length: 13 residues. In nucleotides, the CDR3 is TGCGCCAGCAGCCAAGATCGGAGTTACGAGCAGTACTTC. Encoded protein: CASSQDRSYEQYF.

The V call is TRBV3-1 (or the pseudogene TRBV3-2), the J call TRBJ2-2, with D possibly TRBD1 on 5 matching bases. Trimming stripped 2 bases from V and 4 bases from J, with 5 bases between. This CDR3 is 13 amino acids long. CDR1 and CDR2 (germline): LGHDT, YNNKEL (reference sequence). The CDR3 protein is CASSQRGTGELFF. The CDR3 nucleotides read TGTGCCAGCAGCCAAAGGGGCACCGGGGAGCTGTTTTTT.

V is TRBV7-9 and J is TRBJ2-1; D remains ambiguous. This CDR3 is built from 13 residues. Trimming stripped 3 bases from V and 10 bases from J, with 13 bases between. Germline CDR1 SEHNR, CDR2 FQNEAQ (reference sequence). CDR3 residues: CASSFSSVGEQFF. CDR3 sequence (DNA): TGTGCCAGCAGCTTTTCATCGGTCGGGGAGCAGTTCTTC.

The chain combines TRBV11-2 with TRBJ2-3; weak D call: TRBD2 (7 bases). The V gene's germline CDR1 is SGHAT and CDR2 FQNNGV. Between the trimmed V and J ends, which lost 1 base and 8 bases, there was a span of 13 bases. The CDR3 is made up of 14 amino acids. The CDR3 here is CASSLVGGEGTQYF. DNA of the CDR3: TGTGCCAGCAGCTTAGTAGGGGGGGAAGGTACGCAGTATTTT.

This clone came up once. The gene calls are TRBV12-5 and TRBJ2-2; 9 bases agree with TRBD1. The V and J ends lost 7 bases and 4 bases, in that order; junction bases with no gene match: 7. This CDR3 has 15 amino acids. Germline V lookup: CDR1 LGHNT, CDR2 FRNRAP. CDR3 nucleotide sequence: TGTGCTAGTGATTCAAGGACAGGGGTCACCGGGGAGCTGTTTTTT. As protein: CASDSRTGVTGELFF.

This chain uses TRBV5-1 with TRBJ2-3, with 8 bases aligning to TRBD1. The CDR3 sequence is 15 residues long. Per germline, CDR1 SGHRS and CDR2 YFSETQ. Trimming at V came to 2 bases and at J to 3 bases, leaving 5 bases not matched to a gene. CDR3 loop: CASSFGQGPTDTQYF. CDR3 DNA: TGCGCCAGCAGCTTCGGACAGGGACCTACAGATACGCAGTATTTT.

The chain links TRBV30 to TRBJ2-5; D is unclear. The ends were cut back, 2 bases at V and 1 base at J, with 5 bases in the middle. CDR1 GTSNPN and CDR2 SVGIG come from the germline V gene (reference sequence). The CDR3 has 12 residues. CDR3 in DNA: TGTGCCTGGAGTTGGGGCCAAGAGACCCAGTACTTC. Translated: CAWSWGQETQYF.

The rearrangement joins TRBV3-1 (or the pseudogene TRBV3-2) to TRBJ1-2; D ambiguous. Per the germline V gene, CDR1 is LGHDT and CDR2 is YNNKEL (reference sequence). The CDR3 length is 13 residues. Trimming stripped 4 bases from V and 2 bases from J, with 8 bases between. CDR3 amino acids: CASSPGGNYGYTF. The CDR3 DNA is TGTGCCAGCAGCCCAGGCGGAAACTATGGCTACACCTTC.

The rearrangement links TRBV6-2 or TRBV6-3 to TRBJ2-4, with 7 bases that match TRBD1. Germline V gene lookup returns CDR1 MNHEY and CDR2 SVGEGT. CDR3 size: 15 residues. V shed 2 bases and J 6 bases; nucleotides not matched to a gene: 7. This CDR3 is CASSYDRVGGNIQYF. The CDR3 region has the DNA TGTGCCAGCAGTTACGACAGGGTAGGGGGAAACATTCAGTACTTC.

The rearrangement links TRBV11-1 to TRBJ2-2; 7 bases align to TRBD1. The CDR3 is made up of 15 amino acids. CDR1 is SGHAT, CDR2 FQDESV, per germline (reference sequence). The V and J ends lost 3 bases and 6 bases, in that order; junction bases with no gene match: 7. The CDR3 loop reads CASSFDRVGAGELFF. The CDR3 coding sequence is TGTGCCAGCAGCTTCGACAGGGTGGGGGCCGGGGAGCTGTTTTTT.

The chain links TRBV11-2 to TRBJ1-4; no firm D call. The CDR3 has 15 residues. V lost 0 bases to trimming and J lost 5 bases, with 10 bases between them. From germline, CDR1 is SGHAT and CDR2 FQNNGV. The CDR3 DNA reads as TGTGCCAGCAGCTTAGAGTTTGGATCGAATGAAAAACTGTTTTTT. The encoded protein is CASSLEFGSNEKLFF.

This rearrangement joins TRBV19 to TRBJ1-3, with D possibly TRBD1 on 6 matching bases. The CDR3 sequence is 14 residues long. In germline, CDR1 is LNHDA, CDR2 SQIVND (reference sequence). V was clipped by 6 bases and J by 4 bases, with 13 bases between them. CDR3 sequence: CASSPGVAGNTIYF. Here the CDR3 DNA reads TGTGCCAGTAGCCCAGGGGTAGCGGGAAACACCATATATTTT.

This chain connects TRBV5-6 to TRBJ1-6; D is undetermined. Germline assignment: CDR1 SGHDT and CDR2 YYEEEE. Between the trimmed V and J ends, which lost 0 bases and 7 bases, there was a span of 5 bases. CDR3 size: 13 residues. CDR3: CASSLVGNSPLHF. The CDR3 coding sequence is TGTGCCAGCAGCTTGGTGGGGAATTCACCCCTCCACTTT.

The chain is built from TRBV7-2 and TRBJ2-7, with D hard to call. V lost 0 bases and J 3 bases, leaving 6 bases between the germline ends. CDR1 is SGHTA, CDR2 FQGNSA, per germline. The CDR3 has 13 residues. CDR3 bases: TGTGCCAGCAGCTTAGCAAGGCACTACGAGCAGTACTTC. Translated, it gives CASSLARHYEQYF.

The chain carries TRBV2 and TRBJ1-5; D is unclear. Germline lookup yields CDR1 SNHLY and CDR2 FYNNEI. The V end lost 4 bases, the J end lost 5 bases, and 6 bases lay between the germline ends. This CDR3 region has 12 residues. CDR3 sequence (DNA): TGTGCCAGCAGTGTTGACCATCAGCCCCAGCATTTT. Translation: CASSVDHQPQHF.

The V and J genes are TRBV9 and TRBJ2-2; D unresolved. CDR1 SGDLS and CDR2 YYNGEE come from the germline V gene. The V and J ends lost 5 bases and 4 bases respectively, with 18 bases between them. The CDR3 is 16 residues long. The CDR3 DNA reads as TGTGCCAGCAGTCAACGGACGGCAGTCGTCACCGGGGAGCTGTTTTTT. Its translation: CASSQRTAVVTGELFF. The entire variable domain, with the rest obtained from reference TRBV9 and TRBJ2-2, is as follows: DSGVTQTPKHLITATGQRVTLRCSPRSGDLSVYWYQQSLDQGLQFLIQYYNGEERAKGNILERFSAQQFPDLHSELNLSSLELGDSALYFCASSQRTAVVTGELFFGEGSRLTVL.

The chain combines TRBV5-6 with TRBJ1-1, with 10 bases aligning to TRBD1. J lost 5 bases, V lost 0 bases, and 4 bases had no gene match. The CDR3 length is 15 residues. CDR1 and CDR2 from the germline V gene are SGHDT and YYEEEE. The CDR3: CASSLGQGAGTEAFF. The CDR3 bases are TGTGCCAGCAGCTTGGGACAGGGGGCTGGGACTGAAGCTTTCTTT.

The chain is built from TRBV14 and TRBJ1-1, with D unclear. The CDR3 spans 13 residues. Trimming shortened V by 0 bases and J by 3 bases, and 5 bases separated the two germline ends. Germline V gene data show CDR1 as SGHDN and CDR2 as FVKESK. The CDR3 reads CASSQDGHTEAFF. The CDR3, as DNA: TGTGCCAGCAGCCAAGATGGCCACACTGAAGCTTTCTTT.

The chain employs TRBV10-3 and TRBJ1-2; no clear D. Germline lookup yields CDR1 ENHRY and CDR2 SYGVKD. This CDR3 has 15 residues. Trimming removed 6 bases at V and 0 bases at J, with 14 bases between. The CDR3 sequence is CAISESLFSNYGYTF. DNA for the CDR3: TGTGCCATCAGCGAGAGCCTTTTTTCTAACTATGGCTACACCTTC.

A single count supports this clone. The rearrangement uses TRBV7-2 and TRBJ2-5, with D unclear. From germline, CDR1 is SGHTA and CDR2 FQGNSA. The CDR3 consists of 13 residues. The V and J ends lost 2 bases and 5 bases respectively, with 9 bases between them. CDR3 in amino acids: CASSLIISETQYF. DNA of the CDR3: TGTGCCAGCAGCTTAATCATATCGGAGACCCAGTACTTC.